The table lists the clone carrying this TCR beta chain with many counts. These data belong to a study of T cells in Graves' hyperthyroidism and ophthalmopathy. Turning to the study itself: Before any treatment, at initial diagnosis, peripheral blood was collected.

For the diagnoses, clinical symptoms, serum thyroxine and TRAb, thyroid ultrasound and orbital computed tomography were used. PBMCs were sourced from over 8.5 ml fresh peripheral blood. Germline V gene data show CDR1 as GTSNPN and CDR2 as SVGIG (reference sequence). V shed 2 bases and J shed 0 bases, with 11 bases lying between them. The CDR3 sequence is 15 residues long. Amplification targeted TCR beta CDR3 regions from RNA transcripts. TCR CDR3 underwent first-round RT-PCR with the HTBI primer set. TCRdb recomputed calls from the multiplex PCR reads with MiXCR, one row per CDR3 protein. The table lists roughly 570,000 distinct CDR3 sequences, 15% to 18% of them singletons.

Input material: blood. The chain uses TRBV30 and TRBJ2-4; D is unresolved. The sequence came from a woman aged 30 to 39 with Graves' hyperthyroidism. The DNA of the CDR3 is TGTGCCTGGAGTCTGGGCGTACTAGCCAAAAACATTCAGTACTTC. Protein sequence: CAWSLGVLAKNIQYF.